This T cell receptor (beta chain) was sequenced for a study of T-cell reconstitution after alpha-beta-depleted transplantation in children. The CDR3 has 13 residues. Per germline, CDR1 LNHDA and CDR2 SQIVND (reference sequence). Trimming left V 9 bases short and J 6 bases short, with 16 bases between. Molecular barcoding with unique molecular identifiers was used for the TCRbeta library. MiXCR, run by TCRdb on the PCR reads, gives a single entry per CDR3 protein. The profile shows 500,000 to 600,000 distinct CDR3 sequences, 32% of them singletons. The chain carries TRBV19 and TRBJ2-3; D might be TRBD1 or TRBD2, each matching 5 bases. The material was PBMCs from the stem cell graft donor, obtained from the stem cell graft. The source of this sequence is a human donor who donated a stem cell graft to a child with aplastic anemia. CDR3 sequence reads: CASCRDAEDTQYF. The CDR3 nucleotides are TGTGCCAGCTGCCGGGACGCCGAGGATACGCAGTATTTT.